Shown below are 22 T cell receptor beta chains from a single sample sequenced in a study of blood T cells in healthy people across ages. Next came a second PCR, run for about 7 to 12 cycles, which used a sample-barcoded 5' primer along with a J-beta primer mix. TCRdb reprocessed the 5' RACE reads with MiXCR, giving one entry per CDR3 protein. The table includes over 500,000 distinct CDR3 sequences, approximately 52% detected once. The sequencing sample was made of blood. Source of these receptors: an elderly woman in good health.

The chain joins TRBV3-1 to TRBJ2-5; possibly TRBD2 for D (6 bases). Germline assignment: CDR1 LGHDT and CDR2 YNNKEL (reference sequence). The CDR3 totals 15 residues. V lost 4 bases to trimming and J lost 2 bases, with 14 bases between them. CDR3 amino acids: CASSPLRDSQETQYF. In DNA, the CDR3 is TGTGCCAGCAGCCCTCTCCGGGACTCGCAAGAGACCCAGTACTTC.

The rearrangement joins TRBV6-1 to TRBJ2-7, with a possible D match to TRBD2 (5 bases). Germline V gene sequence: CDR1 MNHNS, CDR2 SASEGT. This CDR3 is built from 14 residues. V lost 8 bases and J 1 base, leaving 15 bases between the germline ends. CDR3 in DNA: TGTGCCAGCGGGCCAAGGGAGAGGTCCTACGAGCAGTACTTC. It encodes CASGPRERSYEQYF.

V is TRBV25-1 and J is TRBJ2-3; 11 bases fit TRBD2. Germline trimming cut 5 bases from V and 4 bases from J; bases unmatched to any gene: 11. The length of the CDR3 is 17 residues. Germline V CDR1 and CDR2: MGHDK, SYGVNS. As DNA, the CDR3 is TGTGCCAGCAGTCGGACTAGCGGGCCAACTAGGCCAGATACGCAGTATTTT. It codes for CASSRTSGPTRPDTQYF.

This clonotype occurred a few times. A read error may account for a junction end that differs from germline. This sequence joins TRBV12-3 or TRBV12-4 and TRBJ2-5, with D perhaps TRBD2 (7 bases). The CDR3 loop spans 13 amino acids. The CDR3 loop reads CVSSLGGPNQQYF. In DNA, the CDR3 is TGTGTCAGCAGCCTGGGGGGGCCCAACCAGCAGTACTTC.

The rearrangement uses TRBV7-2 and TRBJ2-1; TRBD2 matches 11 bases. CDR1 is SGHTA, CDR2 FQGNSA, per germline. CDR3 length: 17 amino acids. V lost 1 base to trimming and J lost 8 bases; unmatched junction nucleotides: 10. The CDR3 bases are TGTGCCAGCAGCTTAGTGGGTAGCGGGAGGGCCTTAGATGAGCAGTTCTTC. It is translated as CASSLVGSGRALDEQFF.

The chain combines TRBV5-1 with TRBJ1-2; a possible D gene is TRBD1 (5 bases). The CDR3 contains 15 residues. With 4 bases removed from V and 5 bases from J, the gap between germline ends came to 18 bases. Germline values: CDR1 SGHRS, CDR2 YFSETQ. For the CDR3, the DNA is TGCGCCAGCAGCCCTGGGACCTTTGGAGAGTATGGCTACACCTTC. Encoded protein: CASSPGTFGEYGYTF.

The rearrangement links TRBV7-2 to TRBJ1-1; no clear D gene. The CDR3 runs to 14 residues. V lost 0 bases to trimming and J lost 6 bases, with 11 bases between them. The V gene's germline CDR1 is SGHTA and CDR2 FQGNSA. The CDR3 protein is CASSLAVGNPEAFF. The DNA of the CDR3 is TGTGCCAGCAGCTTAGCTGTGGGTAATCCTGAAGCTTTCTTT.

This clonotype appeared a few times. The CDR3 sequence: CASIPGSEGEGRNEQYF. The CDR3, as DNA: TGTGCCAGCATCCCCGGGTCCGAGGGGGAGGGCCGCAATGAGCAGTACTTC. The chain joins TRBV5-5 to TRBJ2-5; possible D gene TRBD2, 7 bases. Germline-derived CDR1 and CDR2 are SGHKS and YYEKEE (reference sequence). The CDR3 is 17 amino acids. V was shortened by 6 bases and J by 11 bases, with 32 bases between the two germline ends.

The chain employs TRBV20-1 and TRBJ2-2; a possible D gene is TRBD2 (6 bases). The CDR3 loop spans 15 amino acids. Trimming stripped 2 bases from V and 2 bases from J, with 12 bases between. Germline loops: CDR1 DFQATT, CDR2 SNEGSKA (reference sequence). CDR3 sequence reads: CSARSAGRNTGELFF. The CDR3 DNA follows: TGCAGTGCTAGATCAGCGGGCCGAAACACCGGGGAGCTGTTTTTT.

The genes are TRBV14 and TRBJ2-1, with 7 positions matching TRBD1. The end of the DNA is better explained by TRBJ2-7, so the J call may be wrong. The CDR3 is 16 residues long. Germline CDR1 SGHDN, CDR2 FVKESK. CDR3 DNA sequence: TGTGCCAGCAGCCAATTGACAGGGAGCTCCTACAATGAGCAGTACTTC. It translates to CASSQLTGSSYNEQYF.

The chain carries TRBV27 and TRBJ2-7, with 8 bases matching TRBD1. The trim removed 1 base at V and 4 bases at J, leaving 6 bases unmatched. Germline loops: CDR1 MNHEY, CDR2 SMNVEV (reference sequence). The CDR3 length is 15 residues. In nucleotides, the CDR3 is TGTGCCAGCAGTTTATACCCAGGGGGCCAGTACGAGCAGTACTTC. Translated, it gives CASSLYPGGQYEQYF.

The rearrangement joins TRBV2 to TRBJ1-1; TRBD1 is a possible D gene (5 bases). Germline V lookup: CDR1 SNHLY, CDR2 FYNNEI. The CDR3 is 13 amino acids. Deletions cut 6 bases from V and 6 bases from J, with 14 bases between. The CDR3 reads CASSLGPGAEAFF. CDR3 coding DNA: TGTGCCAGCAGCTTGGGGCCGGGGGCTGAAGCTTTCTTT.

There are many counts of this clonotype. Relative to the germline gene, one junction end is altered; a read error may explain this. The rearrangement uses TRBV7-7 and TRBJ2-1, with TRBD2 as a possible D gene (5 bases). Germline V gene sequence: CDR1 SSHAT, CDR2 FNYEAQ (reference sequence). CDR3 length: 13 amino acids. The chain's CDR3 is CASSLASGSEQFF. The CDR3 region has the DNA TGTGCTAGCAGCTTAGCCTCGGGAAGTGAGCAGTTCTTC.

This clonotype has at least ten counts. This chain uses TRBV4-1 with TRBJ2-5; TRBD1 aligns across 9 bases. V lost 2 bases to trimming and J lost 8 bases; unmatched junction nucleotides: 6. The CDR3 has 14 amino acids. Germline assignment: CDR1 MGHRA and CDR2 YSYEKL. The CDR3 protein is CASSQSGQGSTQYF. The CDR3 region has the DNA TGCGCCAGCAGCCAAAGTGGACAGGGGTCCACCCAGTACTTC.

This chain joins TRBV14 and TRBJ2-7, with D unclear. The J call is uncertain, as TRBJ2-5 better fits the DNA end. Per germline, CDR1 SGHDN and CDR2 FVKESK. The length of the CDR3 is 12 residues. The CDR3 DNA follows: TGTGCCAGCAGCCAAAACGGGGAGACCCAGTACTTC. Residues: CASSQNGETQYF.

The chain employs TRBV29-1 and TRBJ2-1; 7 bases fit TRBD1. CDR1 SQVTM and CDR2 ANQGSEA come from the germline V gene. The CDR3 runs to 11 residues. The V gene end was trimmed by 6 bases and the J gene end by 6 bases; junction bases not matched to a gene: 2. In nucleotides, the CDR3 is TGCAGCGTGGGACAGCTCAATGAGCAGTTCTTC. Protein sequence: CSVGQLNEQFF.

With regard to this clonotype: A much more abundant neighbour one base away suggests this may be a read error. The chain combines TRBV12-3 or TRBV12-4 with TRBJ2-7; D is possibly TRBD1 or TRBD2 (5 bases each). The CDR3 is 20 residues long. With 5 bases removed from V and 7 bases from J, the gap between germline ends came to 36 bases. DNA for the CDR3: TGTGCCAGCAGTCCGCTCCGCGGCCGGGGACGAGACCAAGACTACAATGAGCAGTACTTC. Translated, it gives CASSPLRGRGRDQDYNEQYF.

Comment on this clonotype: This may arise from a read error, as a much more abundant clone is one base away. The genes are TRBV7-3 and TRBJ2-1; D may be TRBD1 (5 bases). Germline lookup yields CDR1 SGHTA and CDR2 FQGTGA. The V gene lost 4 bases and the J gene lost 8 bases, with 15 bases spanning the gap. This CDR3 spans 14 amino acids. The CDR3: CASSSGRFRDEQFF. Written as DNA, the CDR3 is TGTGCCAGCAGCTCTGGCAGGTTCAGGGATGAGCAGTTCTTC.

This CDR3 reads CASSSQAGNKEQYF. CDR3 nucleotides: TGTGCCAGCAGCAGCCAAGCGGGAAACAAGGAGCAGTACTTC. The chain links TRBV28 to TRBJ2-7; 7 bases align to TRBD2. The CDR3 is 14 residues long. Unmatched junction bases numbered 12, after V lost 6 bases and J lost 7 bases. Germline V CDR1 and CDR2: MDHEN, SYDVKM.

The chain links TRBV3-1 to TRBJ2-4; D might be TRBD2 (5 bases). Between the trimmed V and J ends, which lost 4 bases and 2 bases, there was a span of 12 bases. This CDR3 contains 15 residues. Germline CDR1 is LGHDT and CDR2 is YNNKEL (reference sequence). DNA for the CDR3: TGTGCCAGCAGCCCGAACTGGAGGACCAAAAACATTCAGTACTTC. Translated: CASSPNWRTKNIQYF.

The chain carries TRBV5-6 and TRBJ1-6; a possible D gene is TRBD1 (6 bases). Germline assignment: CDR1 SGHDT and CDR2 YYEEEE. The CDR3 spans 14 residues. The ends were cut back, 1 base at V and 7 bases at J, with 9 bases in the middle. The CDR3 DNA follows: TGTGCCAGCAGCTTGAGGGGGATCAATTCACCCCTCCACTTT. This translates into CASSLRGINSPLHF.

This clonotype occurred a few times. The gene calls are TRBV6-5 and TRBJ2-7; 7 nucleotides align to TRBD2. Germline V lookup: CDR1 MNHEY, CDR2 SVGAGI. V dropped 5 bases and J dropped 7; count of bases not matched to a gene: 17. CDR3 length equals 16 residues. The CDR3 DNA is TGTGCCAGCAGTCTTACGGCAGCCGCGGCCGGGAGGGAGCAGTACTTC. Amino acids: CASSLTAAAAGREQYF.